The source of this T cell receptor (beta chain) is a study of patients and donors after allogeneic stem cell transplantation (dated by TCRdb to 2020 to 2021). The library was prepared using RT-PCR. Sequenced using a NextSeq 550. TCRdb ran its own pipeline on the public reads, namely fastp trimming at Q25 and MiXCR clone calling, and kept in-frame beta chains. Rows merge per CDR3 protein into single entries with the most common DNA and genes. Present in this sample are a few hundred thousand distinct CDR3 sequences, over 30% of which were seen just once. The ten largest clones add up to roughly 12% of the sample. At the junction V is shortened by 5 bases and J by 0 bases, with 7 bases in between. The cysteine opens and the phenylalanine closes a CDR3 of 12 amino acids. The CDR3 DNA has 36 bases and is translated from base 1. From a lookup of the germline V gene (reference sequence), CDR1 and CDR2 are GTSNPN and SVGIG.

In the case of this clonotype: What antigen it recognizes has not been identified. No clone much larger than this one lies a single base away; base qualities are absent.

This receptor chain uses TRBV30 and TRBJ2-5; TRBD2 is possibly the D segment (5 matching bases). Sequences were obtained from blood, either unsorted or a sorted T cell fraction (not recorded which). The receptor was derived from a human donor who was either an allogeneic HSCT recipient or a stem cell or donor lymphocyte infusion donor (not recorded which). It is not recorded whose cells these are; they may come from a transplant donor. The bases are TGTGCCTGGGGAGGCGACCAAGAGACCCAGTACTTC. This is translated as CAWGGDQETQYF.